These 19 T cell receptor beta chains came from one sample sequenced in a study of identical twins. One entry per CDR3 protein, called by TCRdb with MiXCR from the 5' RACE reads. The data show 1.5 million or so distinct CDR3 sequences, less than 35% seen once. Material for sequencing was cord blood. Every receptor here comes from a newborn girl in good health.

This clonotype was observed a few times. The chain is built from TRBV28 and TRBJ1-5; D is unclear. There are 13 residues in the CDR3. Trimming left V 5 bases short and J 6 bases short, with 11 bases between. The germline V gene has CDR1 MDHEN and CDR2 SYDVKM. In nucleotides, the CDR3 is TGTGCCAGCAGTGCTGACGGACTTCAGCCCCAGCATTTT. Amino acid sequence: CASSADGLQPQHF.

At least ten counts were recorded for this clonotype. This chain links TRBV3-1 with TRBJ2-4; D remains unclear. Germline CDR1 and CDR2: LGHDT and YNNKEL (reference sequence). The CDR3 is 11 residues long. V shed 5 bases and J shed 15 bases, with 14 bases lying between them. CDR3 nucleotides: TGTGCCAGCAGCTCAACGGCCAGGACGTACTTC. It specifies CASSSTARTYF.

The gene calls are TRBV20-1 and TRBJ2-5, with TRBD2 matching over 7 bases. The J call may be mistaken, given a closer DNA end match to TRBJ2-7. Germline V gives CDR1 DFQATT, CDR2 SNEGSKA (reference sequence). This CDR3 contains 14 residues. Here the CDR3 reads CSARLGGDHYEQYF. CDR3 DNA sequence: TGCAGTGCTAGACTGGGAGGGGACCACTACGAGCAGTACTTC.

This chain links TRBV6-1 with TRBJ2-5; TRBD1 aligns across 12 bases. The germline V gene encodes CDR1 MNHNS and CDR2 SASEGT. The CDR3 contains 15 residues. The V gene end was trimmed by 5 bases and the J gene end by 6 bases; junction bases not matched to a gene: 7. CDR3 amino acids: CASSPLGQGAKTQYF. CDR3 coding DNA: TGTGCCAGCAGTCCCCTGGGACAGGGGGCGAAGACCCAGTACTTC.

The chain uses TRBV9 and TRBJ2-3; D remains ambiguous. The ends were cut back, 4 bases at V and 2 bases at J, with 14 bases in the middle. The CDR3 is 15 amino acids. CDR1 and CDR2 from the germline V gene are SGDLS and YYNGEE. This CDR3 reads CASSPLHGLTDTQYF. CDR3 nucleotide sequence: TGTGCCAGCAGCCCCTTACACGGCCTCACAGATACGCAGTATTTT.

The chain joins TRBV12-3 or TRBV12-4 to TRBJ1-3, with 9 bases that match TRBD1. The CDR3 runs 16 residues. J was trimmed by 4 bases and V by 0 bases; bases with no gene match: 4. CDR3 in DNA: TGTGCCAGCAGTTTAGCCGGGACAGGGAAAGGAAACACCATATATTTT. It specifies CASSLAGTGKGNTIYF.

This clonotype was picked up a small number of times. The J gene is TRBJ1-1, the V gene TRBV20-1; possible D gene TRBD1, 5 bases. This CDR3 contains 17 residues. Trimming shortened V by 6 bases and J by 2 bases, and 25 bases separated the two germline ends. Germline lookup yields CDR1 DFQATT and CDR2 SNEGSKA (reference sequence). Here the CDR3 reads CSAHAWRTSSRNTEAFF. The CDR3 DNA is TGCAGTGCACACGCCTGGAGGACATCCTCCCGTAACACTGAAGCTTTCTTT.

The sample holds many counts of this clonotype. This rearrangement joins TRBV29-1 to TRBJ2-7; D possibly corresponds to TRBD1 (5 bases). The CDR3 extends over 12 amino acids. Germline loops: CDR1 SQVTM, CDR2 ANQGSEA. Trimming took 4 bases from V and 3 from J, leaving 10 bases between them. The CDR3 sequence: CSVVTVGYEQYF. The CDR3 coding sequence is TGCAGCGTTGTGACAGTCGGCTACGAGCAGTACTTC.

The chain combines TRBV3-1 with TRBJ2-5; maybe TRBD2 (6 bases). Gene TRBJ2-7 matches the end of the DNA better, so the J call may be wrong. CDR1 is LGHDT, CDR2 YNNKEL, per germline (reference sequence). The CDR3 runs to 13 residues. The CDR3 DNA reads as TGTGCCAGCAGCCCTGTGCGGGGACTCGAGCAGTACTTC. This encodes CASSPVRGLEQYF.

This clonotype has a handful of counts. The chain has TRBV11-2 and TRBJ1-1; TRBD1 matches 10 bases. The CDR3 is made up of 14 amino acids. Losses at the gene ends were 5 bases for V and 8 bases for J; bases not matched to a gene: 8. CDR1 and CDR2 from the germline V gene are SGHAT and FQNNGV. The CDR3 nucleotides are TGTGCCAGCAGCCCAGCGCCGGGACAGGGGGAAGCTTTCTTT. Its protein is CASSPAPGQGEAFF.

This clonotype was counted at least ten times. The chain couples TRBV29-1 to TRBJ2-1, with 13 bases that match TRBD2. Germline lookup yields CDR1 SQVTM and CDR2 ANQGSEA. CDR3 length equals 14 residues. With V trimmed by 8 bases and J by 4 bases, 5 bases remained unmatched. This CDR3 is CSLWGLAGYNEQFF. CDR3 coding DNA: TGCAGCTTATGGGGACTAGCGGGGTACAATGAGCAGTTCTTC.

For the CDR3, the DNA is TGTGCCAGCAGCTTAGCGGGCAGCTTTAACTATGGCTACACCTTC. It codes for CASSLAGSFNYGYTF. V is TRBV7-9 and J is TRBJ1-2; the D is unclear. This CDR3 is 15 amino acids long. The germline V gene has CDR1 SEHNR and CDR2 FQNEAQ (reference sequence). Trimming removed 0 bases at V and 1 base at J, with 9 bases between.

This clonotype was detected a few times. This may be a read error, as it is one base from a much larger clone. J is TRBJ2-5 and V is TRBV6-6; no clear D gene. The CDR3 runs 13 residues. Trimming removed 2 bases from V and 2 bases from J, with 6 bases in between. The germline V gene has CDR1 MNHNY and CDR2 SVGAGI (reference sequence). The CDR3: CASSYMGQETQYF. Written as DNA, the CDR3 is TGTGCCAGCAGTTACATGGGGCAAGAGACCCAGTACTTC.

The chain uses TRBV12-3 or TRBV12-4 and TRBJ1-2; 8 bases are shared with TRBD1. This CDR3 is built from 15 residues. V dropped 6 bases and J dropped 8; count of bases not matched to a gene: 14. The CDR3 loop reads CASSPIEGRGRGYTF. CDR3 bases: TGTGCCAGCAGCCCTATAGAGGGCAGGGGGCGCGGCTACACCTTC.

As concerns this clonotype: This may arise from a read error, as a much more abundant clone is one base away. The CDR3 sequence is CASSVKTQGPYYDYTF. CDR3 nucleotide sequence: TGTGCCAGCAGCGTTAAGACCCAGGGGCCCTACTATGACTACACCTTC. The gene calls are TRBV9 and TRBJ1-2, with D tentatively TRBD1 (6 bases). Germline lookup yields CDR1 SGDLS and CDR2 YYNGEE. This CDR3 is 16 amino acids long.

This clonotype was seen a handful of times. V usage is TRBV4-1 and J usage is TRBJ2-4; 14 nucleotides align to TRBD2. Germline V gene data show CDR1 as MGHRA and CDR2 as YSYEKL. The CDR3 runs to 18 residues. Germline trimming cut 3 bases from V and 0 bases from J; bases unmatched to any gene: 4. The CDR3 DNA reads TGCGCCAGCAGCCACGGACTAGCGGGAGGTGTAGCCAAAAACATTCAGTACTTC. It encodes CASSHGLAGGVAKNIQYF.

In its sample, this clonotype was seen a few times. This sequence joins TRBV6-2 or TRBV6-3 and TRBJ2-3; 7 nucleotides agree with TRBD2. V lost 6 bases to trimming and J lost 5 bases; unmatched junction nucleotides: 8. Looked up from germline, CDR1 is MNHEY and CDR2 is SVGEGT. The CDR3 is 14 amino acids. CDR3 region: CASRRGREGDTQYF. The CDR3 region has the DNA TGTGCCAGCAGGCGCGGGAGAGAAGGAGATACGCAGTATTTT.

About this clonotype itself: The junction does not match germline at one end; this may be a read error. This chain connects TRBV7-9 to TRBJ1-1; 7 bases match TRBD1. Germline assignment: CDR1 SEHNR and CDR2 FQNEAQ (reference sequence). This CDR3 region has 14 residues. The CDR3 is CASSRTGFGTDAFF. The CDR3, as DNA: TGTGCCAGCAGCCGGACAGGCTTTGGCACTGACGCTTTCTTT.

CDR3 loop: CATSSGGTRYNEQFF. The CDR3 DNA sequence: TGTGCCACCAGCAGTGGCGGGACCCGTTACAATGAGCAGTTCTTC. The chain carries TRBV15 and TRBJ2-1; maybe TRBD2 (6 bases). The CDR3 consists of 15 residues. Germline V gene lookup returns CDR1 LNHNV and CDR2 YYDKDF (reference sequence). Trimming took 3 bases from V and 4 from J, leaving 13 bases between them.